The 18 T cell receptor beta chains below were found in one sample sequenced in a study of cytomegalovirus exposure and HLA in healthy donors. TCRdb's table, derived via immunoSEQ multiplex PCR, lists solely in-frame clones and lacks some. The sample lists roughly 180,000 clones; more than 75% were seen once. Sequencing input: PBMCs. These TCRs come from a man in his late teens or twenties in good health and CMV-seropositive.

The rearrangement uses TRBV6-6 and TRBJ1-1, with 9 bases aligning to TRBD1. This CDR3 region has 13 residues. CDR1 and CDR2 from the germline V gene are MNHNY and SVGAGI (reference sequence). Trimming at V came to 5 bases and at J to 3 bases, leaving 1 base not matched to a gene. This CDR3 reads CASSRQGDTEAFF. DNA for the CDR3: TGTGCCAGCAGTAGACAGGGGGACACTGAAGCTTTCTTT.

The V call is TRBV7-2, the J call TRBJ2-2, with TRBD2 matching 10 bases. Germline loops: CDR1 SGHTA, CDR2 FQGNSA. The CDR3 length is 17 residues. Germline trimming cut 5 bases from V and 7 bases from J; bases unmatched to any gene: 13. CDR3 DNA: TGTGCCAGCAGCCCCTGGGAAGGGGGACTAGCGAGCGGGGAGCTGTTTTTT. The encoded protein is CASSPWEGGLASGELFF.

V is TRBV7-9 and J is TRBJ2-4; TRBD2 matches 7 bases. The CDR3 consists of 17 residues. With 4 bases clipped from V and 0 bases from J, the junction kept 9 bases outside the gene matches. Germline V gene lookup returns CDR1 SEHNR and CDR2 FQNEAQ (reference sequence). The CDR3 sequence: CASSSRPGGIAKNIQYF. In DNA, the CDR3 is TGTGCCAGCAGCTCCCGACCGGGGGGAATAGCCAAAAACATTCAGTACTTC.

The V call is TRBV4-3, the J call TRBJ2-7; the D is unclear. V was trimmed by 0 bases and J by 6 bases, leaving 18 bases between them. The CDR3 runs to 16 residues. CDR1 is LGHNA and CDR2 is YSLEER in the germline V gene. CDR3 in DNA: TGCGCCAGCAGCCAAGATCAACGAGCCCGAAGTGGCGAGCAGTACTTC. Translating gives CASSQDQRARSGEQYF.

This clone was observed a handful of times. The chain combines TRBV7-2 with TRBJ1-4; D is possibly TRBD1 (5 bases). Between the trimmed V and J ends, which lost 1 base and 8 bases, there was a span of 17 bases. In germline, CDR1 is SGHTA, CDR2 FQGNSA. The CDR3 totals 16 residues. For the CDR3, the DNA is TGTGCCAGCAGCTTAGTCATTCGGGGGGATTGGGAAAAACTGTTTTTT. Encoded protein: CASSLVIRGDWEKLFF.

The chain joins TRBV6-5 to TRBJ2-7; 9 bases fit TRBD2. This CDR3 is 16 amino acids long. Germline trimming cut 0 bases from V and 6 bases from J; bases unmatched to any gene: 9. The germline gives CDR1 MNHEY, CDR2 SVGAGI. For the CDR3, the DNA is TGTGCCAGCAGTTACTCTCGGTTAGCGGGAGATTCCGAGCAGTACTTC. This encodes CASSYSRLAGDSEQYF.

The chain has TRBV19 and TRBJ2-2; TRBD2 aligns across 8 bases. CDR1 is LNHDA, CDR2 SQIVND, per germline (reference sequence). With 7 bases clipped from V and 5 bases from J, the junction kept 9 bases outside the gene matches. This CDR3 contains 15 residues. In DNA, the CDR3 is TGTGCCAGTACGTTGGGGACTAGAGGGACCGGGGAGCTGTTTTTT. This encodes CASTLGTRGTGELFF.

The chain is built from TRBV9 and TRBJ2-5, with a possible D match to TRBD2 (6 bases). The germline V gene has CDR1 SGDLS and CDR2 YYNGEE. The CDR3 totals 15 residues. V was pared by 5 bases and J by 5 bases, with 19 bases between. CDR3 protein: CASSSLGGYWETQYF. In nucleotides, the CDR3 is TGTGCCAGCAGTTCCCTTGGGGGGTACTGGGAGACCCAGTACTTC.

This clone has a handful of counts. The V and J genes are TRBV6-5 and TRBJ1-2; a weak D match, TRBD1 (5 bases). Germline V gene data show CDR1 as MNHEY and CDR2 as SVGAGI. The CDR3 has 15 amino acids. Trimming stripped 5 bases from V and 6 bases from J, with 19 bases between. The CDR3 loop reads CASSVDRDRTNGYTF. The CDR3, as DNA: TGTGCCAGCAGTGTCGACCGGGACCGGACTAATGGCTACACCTTC.

CDR3 DNA sequence: TGCGCCAGCAGCTTAACTAGCCTAAGCTACAATGAGCAGTTCTTC. Translated: CASSLTSLSYNEQFF. The J gene is TRBJ2-1, the V gene TRBV5-1; the D gene is possibly TRBD2 (6 bases). Between the trimmed V and J ends, which lost 2 bases and 3 bases, there was a span of 12 bases. This CDR3 contains 15 residues. The germline gives CDR1 SGHRS, CDR2 YFSETQ. Variable domain in full (rest from reference TRBV5-1 and TRBJ2-1): KAGVTQTPRYLIKTRGQQVTLSCSPISGHRSVSWYQQTPGQGLQFLFEYFSETQRNKGNFPGRFSGRQFSNSRSEMNVSTLELGDSALYLCASSLTSLSYNEQFFGPGTRLTVL.

The chain is built from TRBV5-4 and TRBJ2-5; possibly TRBD2 for D (6 bases). Germline CDR1 and CDR2: SGHNT and YYREEE (reference sequence). Trimming took off 4 bases at V and 10 bases at J, with 20 bases between the two ends. This CDR3 comprises 14 residues. The CDR3 protein is CASSLEGLEGGQYF. In nucleotides, the CDR3 is TGTGCCAGCAGCCTGGAGGGGCTAGAAGGTGGCCAGTACTTC.

Written as DNA, the CDR3 is TGTGCCAGCAGTTCAGGACTGACAACTAATGAAAAACTGTTTTTT. This translates into CASSSGLTTNEKLFF. The chain employs TRBV27 and TRBJ1-4, with D hard to call. The CDR3 totals 15 residues. Germline V gene data show CDR1 as MNHEY and CDR2 as SMNVEV (reference sequence). Trimming left V 4 bases short and J 0 bases short, with 9 bases between. The variable domain in full, with the rest retrieved from reference TRBV27 and TRBJ1-4, is EAQVTQNPRYLITVTGKKLTVTCSQNMNHEYMSWYRQDPGLGLRQIYYSMNVEVTDKGDVPEGYKVSRKEKRNFPLILESPSPNQTSLYFCASSSGLTTNEKLFFGSGTQLSVL.

This chain links TRBV30 with TRBJ2-5; a possible D gene is TRBD1 (6 bases). Trimming stripped 5 bases from V and 4 bases from J, with 11 bases between. This CDR3 has 12 residues. Germline CDR1 is GTSNPN and CDR2 is SVGIG (reference sequence). The CDR3 here is CAWDRSRETQYF. DNA of the CDR3: TGTGCCTGGGACAGGAGCCGAGAGACCCAGTACTTC.

This chain joins TRBV7-8 and TRBJ2-1; no reliable D call. This CDR3 spans 18 amino acids. The V and J ends lost 4 bases and 0 bases respectively, with 19 bases between them. From germline, CDR1 is SGHVS and CDR2 FQNEAQ. The CDR3, as DNA: TGTGCCAGCAGCTCTCAAAATCTCAGACGGAGCTCCTACAATGAGCAGTTCTTC. It translates to CASSSQNLRRSSYNEQFF.

The rearrangement uses TRBV7-2 and TRBJ1-1, with TRBD1 identical over 9 bases. V trimming: 6 bases; J trimming: 1 base; junction bases outside the gene matches: 0. CDR3 length: 13 residues. Germline CDR1 SGHTA, CDR2 FQGNSA. In nucleotides, the CDR3 is TGTGCCAGCAGGGGACAGGGGAACACTGAAGCTTTCTTT. Amino acid sequence: CASRGQGNTEAFF.

The chain joins TRBV11-2 to TRBJ1-1, with 9 bases aligning to TRBD1. V gave up 5 bases and J gave up 3 bases; unmatched junction bases: 1. CDR3 length: 13 amino acids. Looked up from germline, CDR1 is SGHAT and CDR2 is FQNNGV. CDR3 nucleotides: TGTGCCAGCAGCCGGGACAGGGACACTGAAGCTTTCTTT. This codes for CASSRDRDTEAFF.

This sequence joins TRBV18 and TRBJ1-3; TRBD1 is a possible D gene (5 bases). The CDR3 runs 17 residues. The germline V and J ends were trimmed by 1 base and 2 bases, with 15 bases remaining between them. Germline V gives CDR1 KGHSH, CDR2 LQKENI. The CDR3 here is CASSPLPQGTPGNTIYF. Here the CDR3 DNA reads TGTGCCAGCTCACCACTCCCCCAGGGCACCCCTGGAAACACCATATATTTT.

This chain joins TRBV9 and TRBJ2-2; the match to TRBD2 covers 7 bases. The V gene's germline CDR1 is SGDLS and CDR2 YYNGEE. There are 18 residues in the CDR3. J gave up 8 bases and V 0 bases, and 16 bases lay outside the gene matches. CDR3 sequence: CASSVASRLAVDGGELFF. The DNA of the CDR3 is TGTGCCAGCAGCGTAGCCTCACGTCTAGCGGTTGATGGGGGGGAGCTGTTTTTT.